This T cell receptor (beta chain) was captured by sequencing in a study of T-cell reconstitution after alpha-beta-depleted transplantation in children. General observations from the study: T cells produced anew were the main source of T-cell counts and diversity one year after transplant.

The V end lost 3 bases, the J end lost 1 base, and 7 bases lay between the germline ends. Germline CDR1 is DFQATT and CDR2 is SNEGSKA (reference sequence). This CDR3 spans 13 amino acids. As it was prepared, the TCRbeta library received unique molecular identifiers. MiXCR, run by TCRdb on the PCR reads, gives a single entry per CDR3 protein. The sample contains roughly 150,000 distinct CDR3 sequences, roughly 10% of which appear only once. This clonotype was seen many times. What it binds is unknown. The sequences come from PBMCs, collected before TCRalphabeta/CD19-depleted stem cell transplant. The J gene is TRBJ1-5, the V gene TRBV20-1; D gene ambiguous. The origin of this receptor is a boy between 2 and 10 years old with acute myeloid leukemia, due to receive a stem cell transplant. The CDR3 loop is CSARGLSNQPQHF. Written as DNA, the CDR3 is TGCAGTGCTAGGGGCCTGAGCAATCAGCCCCAGCATTTT.